The T cell receptor (beta chain) described here comes from a study of blood T cell repertoires in COVID-19. Study overall: Both acute and convalescent COVID-19 samples were obtained from the United States, Italy and Spain. PBMCs, B-cell-depleted T cells, or T cells were the source of the cDNA or gDNA that made up the material.

Seattle enrolled patients during active infection and tracked them longitudinally. The CDR3 length is 14 residues. The germline V gene has CDR1 MNHEY and CDR2 SVGAGI. V lost 2 bases and J 12 bases, leaving 17 bases between the germline ends. Original data processing: Estimated nucleated cell counts came from reference gene primer amplification. Sequencing used immunoSEQ multiplex PCR; TCRdb keeps in-frame clones, though not all of them. That table is the source of V, J and clone size, and D and trimming were worked out from the DNA. The profile shows about 200,000 clones, 70% to 80% of them singletons.

This receptor was taken from a woman aged 40-49 years with COVID-19, enrolled during active disease. The chain carries TRBV6-5 and TRBJ1-5, with D perhaps matching TRBD1 (6 bases). Source material: peripheral blood. As DNA, the CDR3 is TGTGCCAGCAGTTACAGGGGGGGTGGCAAGGTCCAGCATTTT. This sequence encodes CASSYRGGGKVQHF.